These 32 T cell receptor beta chains were sequenced from one sample in a study of post-analysis software for immune sequencing data. Their antigens are not known. Whole-study findings and limits: Controls showed lower frequencies than patients for a few TRBV segments, and TRBV5-6, TRBV5-1 and TRBV20-1 were among these.

Unique molecular identifiers were built into the TCR beta cDNA libraries. TCRdb reprocessed the PCR reads via MiXCR and lists one record per CDR3 protein. This sample yields hundreds of thousands of distinct CDR3 sequences, of which roughly 27% are seen a single time; roughly 0.54% belongs to the top ten. Input material: blood. The receptors shown here come from a girl between 5 and 17 years old with multiple sclerosis.

The J gene is TRBJ1-2, the V gene TRBV7-9; 10 positions agree with TRBD1. V was pared by 6 bases and J by 4 bases, with 11 bases of the junction left unmatched. CDR1 SEHNR and CDR2 FQNEAQ come from the germline V gene (reference sequence). The CDR3 covers 16 residues. CDR3 protein: CASSHTTGTGAYGYTF. CDR3 in DNA: TGTGCCAGCAGTCATACAACCGGGACAGGGGCCTATGGCTACACCTTC.

Only a few counts were recorded for this clonotype. The V and J genes are TRBV29-1 and TRBJ1-2; possibly TRBD1 for D (5 bases). The V end lost 4 bases, the J end lost 1 base, and 16 bases lay between the germline ends. Germline V gene sequence: CDR1 SQVTM, CDR2 ANQGSEA. The CDR3 is 15 amino acids. Here the CDR3 DNA reads TGCAGCGTTGGTTCGTCAGGCAGGGATAACTATGGCTACACCTTC. Protein sequence: CSVGSSGRDNYGYTF.

V gene TRBV5-1 combines with J gene TRBJ2-1, with D tentatively TRBD2 (6 bases). The CDR3 runs 15 residues. The V end was cut by 6 bases, the J end by 0 bases, with 13 bases between. CDR1 and CDR2 (germline): SGHRS, YFSETQ. In nucleotides, the CDR3 is TGCGCCAGCATGGCGGGGACTTACTCCTACAATGAGCAGTTCTTC. Translation: CASMAGTYSYNEQFF.

The chain has TRBV20-1 and TRBJ2-1; 8 bases map to TRBD1. With 3 bases clipped from V and 7 bases from J, the junction kept 17 bases outside the gene matches. CDR1 DFQATT and CDR2 SNEGSKA come from the germline V gene (reference sequence). The CDR3 is 17 amino acids. CDR3 loop: CSARGWTGLGIGNEQFF. The CDR3 bases are TGCAGTGCTAGGGGATGGACAGGGTTGGGGATTGGGAATGAGCAGTTCTTC.

This chain connects TRBV27 to TRBJ2-3; 7 bases align to TRBD2. V shed 5 bases, J shed 6 bases, and the junction held 11 bases outside the gene matches. The CDR3 runs to 15 residues. The germline CDR1 and CDR2 sequences are MNHEY and SMNVEV (reference sequence). This CDR3 is CASSPVAAGWDTQYF. CDR3 nucleotide sequence: TGTGCCAGCAGTCCGGTTGCAGCGGGGTGGGATACGCAGTATTTT.

The rearrangement links TRBV20-1 to TRBJ2-3, with TRBD2 identical over 11 bases. V dropped 2 bases and J dropped 3; count of bases not matched to a gene: 7. Looked up from germline, CDR1 is DFQATT and CDR2 is SNEGSKA (reference sequence). The CDR3 runs 16 residues. This CDR3 reads CSARNPGLAVTDTQYF. In nucleotides, the CDR3 is TGCAGTGCTAGAAACCCGGGACTAGCGGTAACAGATACGCAGTATTTT.

Concerning this clonotype itself: A much larger clone lies a single base off, so this may be a read error. The chain carries TRBV5-1 and TRBJ2-1; no definite D call. Trimming removed 2 bases from V and 2 bases from J, with 8 bases in between. Germline assignment: CDR1 SGHRS and CDR2 YFSETQ. The CDR3 loop spans 14 amino acids. CDR3 residues: CASSFEDAYNEQFF. The CDR3 DNA sequence: TGCGCCAGCAGCTTTGAGGACGCCTACAATGAGCAGTTCTTC.

This clonotype was counted a few times. The chain carries TRBV6-5 and TRBJ1-2; 7 bases align to TRBD1. V lost 6 bases to trimming and J lost 9 bases; unmatched junction nucleotides: 7. This CDR3 has 12 amino acids. Germline CDR1 is MNHEY and CDR2 is SVGAGI. This chain's CDR3 is CASSTRDSRYTF. For the CDR3, the DNA is TGTGCCAGCAGCACCCGGGACAGCCGCTACACCTTC.

There are a few counts of this clonotype. The chain joins TRBV4-2 to TRBJ1-4; D gene ambiguous. CDR1 is LGHNA, CDR2 YNFKEQ, per germline. V was shortened by 0 bases and J by 0 bases, with 11 bases between the two germline ends. The CDR3 totals 17 residues. The CDR3 DNA sequence: TGTGCCAGCAGCCAAGATATAGCCGGAGCAACTAATGAAAAACTGTTTTTT. It translates to CASSQDIAGATNEKLFF.

In this sample, this clonotype turned up a few times. The chain is built from TRBV7-9 and TRBJ2-7; a possible D gene is TRBD1 (6 bases). This CDR3 comprises 16 residues. CDR1 SEHNR and CDR2 FQNEAQ come from the germline V gene (reference sequence). Trimming cost V 5 bases and J 2 bases, with 19 bases left between them. The CDR3 protein is CASSMSWGNRAYEQYF. CDR3 nucleotide sequence: TGTGCCAGCAGCATGAGTTGGGGGAACAGGGCCTACGAGCAGTACTTC.

This clonotype was seen more than once but under ten times. V gene TRBV20-1 combines with J gene TRBJ2-3, with TRBD2 matching over 9 bases. The CDR3 has 14 amino acids. With V trimmed by 4 bases and J by 2 bases, 4 bases remained unmatched. From germline, CDR1 is DFQATT and CDR2 SNEGSKA (reference sequence). The CDR3 loop reads CSAKGGRATDTQYF. As DNA, the CDR3 is TGCAGTGCTAAAGGCGGGAGGGCCACAGATACGCAGTATTTT.

This clonotype turned up a few times. CDR3 region: CASSPGTVAYEQYF. The CDR3 bases are TGTGCCAGCAGCCCCGGGACAGTTGCCTACGAGCAGTACTTC. The J gene is TRBJ2-7, the V gene TRBV3-1; 7 positions match TRBD1. Germline V gives CDR1 LGHDT, CDR2 YNNKEL (reference sequence). J gave up 2 bases and V 4 bases, and 5 bases lay outside the gene matches. The CDR3 consists of 14 residues.

This clonotype has just a few counts. V and J are TRBV20-1 and TRBJ2-1; 11 bases match TRBD2. The length of the CDR3 is 15 residues. CDR1 DFQATT and CDR2 SNEGSKA come from the germline V gene (reference sequence). Trimming took 1 base from V and 4 from J; bases not matched to a gene: 3. CDR3 nucleotides: TGCAGTGCTAGAGGGGGACTAGCGGATTACAATGAGCAGTTCTTC. Translation gives CSARGGLADYNEQFF.

The V and J genes are TRBV7-9 and TRBJ1-1; the D gene is possibly TRBD1 (6 bases). The CDR3 spans 15 residues. The ends were cut back, 4 bases at V and 3 bases at J, with 15 bases in the middle. From germline, CDR1 is SEHNR and CDR2 FQNEAQ (reference sequence). The CDR3 loop is CASSSDRQDHTEAFF. CDR3 nucleotide sequence: TGTGCCAGCAGCTCAGATCGACAGGACCACACTGAAGCTTTCTTT.

This rearrangement joins TRBV29-1 to TRBJ1-5; no reliable D call. The length of the CDR3 is 13 residues. Looked up from germline, CDR1 is SQVTM and CDR2 is ANQGSEA. V dropped 2 bases and J dropped 3 bases, with 8 bases sitting between them. CDR3 sequence: CSVETQDNQPQHF. For the CDR3, the DNA is TGCAGCGTTGAAACCCAGGACAATCAGCCCCAGCATTTT.

V is TRBV5-6 and J is TRBJ2-7; 10 bases map to TRBD1. With the DNA end fitting TRBJ2-5 better, the J assignment may be wrong. The CDR3 covers 16 residues. The germline V gene encodes CDR1 SGHDT and CDR2 YYEEEE. The CDR3 loop is CASSVLGQGGRETQYF. The CDR3 bases are TGTGCCAGCAGCGTCTTAGGACAGGGGGGCCGAGAGACCCAGTACTTC.

This clonotype was observed a handful of times. The CDR3 loop reads CASKPGQGPTDTQYF. The CDR3 DNA reads TGTGCCAGCAAACCGGGACAGGGACCCACAGATACGCAGTATTTT. The genes are TRBV12-3 or TRBV12-4 and TRBJ2-3, with 9 bases identical to TRBD1. The J segment lost 2 bases and the V segment lost 7 bases, leaving 7 bases of the junction unmatched. This CDR3 contains 15 residues.

The table lists this clonotype with a few counts. This chain joins TRBV4-1 and TRBJ1-6, with D unresolved. CDR3 length: 18 residues. Between the trimmed V and J ends, which lost 0 bases and 0 bases, there was a span of 12 bases. The germline V gene encodes CDR1 MGHRA and CDR2 YSYEKL. Here the CDR3 reads CASSQDLAGSSYNSPLHF. In DNA, the CDR3 is TGCGCCAGCAGCCAAGATCTAGCGGGAAGCTCCTATAATTCACCCCTCCACTTT.

This chain joins TRBV5-5 and TRBJ2-7, with D perhaps being TRBD1 or TRBD2 (5 bases each). There are 14 residues in the CDR3. Germline CDR1 is SGHKS and CDR2 is YYEKEE (reference sequence). With 0 bases removed from V and 5 bases from J, the gap between germline ends came to 12 bases. The CDR3 DNA follows: TGTGCCAGCAGCTTGGCCGGGGCAGGGAACGAGCAGTACTTC. It translates to CASSLAGAGNEQYF.

CDR3 bases: TGCAGTGCTAGGGGGATACTAGCGGGAAGGTACAATGAGCAGTACTTC. The encoded protein is CSARGILAGRYNEQYF. V usage is TRBV20-1 and J usage is TRBJ2-1, with 10 bases matching TRBD2. The DNA end lines up better with TRBJ2-7; the J call may be wrong. CDR1 is DFQATT and CDR2 is SNEGSKA in the germline V gene (reference sequence). The CDR3 is 16 amino acids.

The chain recombines TRBV11-2 with TRBJ1-1; D possibly corresponds to TRBD1 (5 bases). This CDR3 is built from 15 residues. Germline loops: CDR1 SGHAT, CDR2 FQNNGV. Trimming stripped 2 bases from V and 5 bases from J, with 15 bases between. CDR3 DNA: TGTGCCAGCAGCTTACAGGACTTCGGGGGGACTGAAGCTTTCTTT. It translates to CASSLQDFGGTEAFF.

This clonotype was seen a few times. The chain has TRBV20-1 and TRBJ2-7; D ambiguous. The CDR3 is 10 residues long. Germline CDR1 DFQATT, CDR2 SNEGSKA (reference sequence). The CDR3 sequence is CSANSYEQYF. CDR3 nucleotide sequence: TGCAGCGCCAACTCCTACGAGCAGTACTTC.

Turning to this clonotype: A read error may be the cause here, since a much bigger clone is one base away. J is TRBJ2-1 and V is TRBV4-3, with TRBD2 matching 9 bases. The germline CDR1 and CDR2 sequences are LGHNA and YSLEER. Trimming removed 4 bases from V and 12 bases from J; junction bases left unmatched: 22. CDR3 length equals 18 residues. CDR3 loop: CASSPRAPLAGYIGVQFF. The CDR3 DNA is TGCGCCAGCAGCCCCAGAGCCCCCCTAGCGGGGTATATTGGTGTGCAGTTCTTC.

V gene TRBV5-1 combines with J gene TRBJ1-1; D is undetermined. Trimming cost V 4 bases and J 3 bases, with 10 bases left between them. The CDR3 totals 13 residues. Germline V gene lookup returns CDR1 SGHRS and CDR2 YFSETQ. The CDR3 region is CASSPQRYTEAFF. Written as DNA, the CDR3 is TGCGCCAGCAGCCCCCAGAGGTACACTGAAGCTTTCTTT.

The chain links TRBV6-5 to TRBJ2-5; 11 bases are shared with TRBD2. TRBJ2-7 explains the end of the DNA better; the J call may be wrong. The CDR3 contains 15 residues. Germline V gene sequence: CDR1 MNHEY, CDR2 SVGAGI. CDR3 in amino acids: CASTATPGLADEQYF. The CDR3 DNA follows: TGTGCCAGCACTGCGACCCCGGGACTAGCGGACGAGCAGTACTTC.

This rearrangement joins TRBV15 to TRBJ2-6, with D possibly matching TRBD2 (5 bases). Deletions cut 3 bases from V and 0 bases from J, with 9 bases between. This CDR3 is built from 16 residues. CDR1 LNHNV and CDR2 YYDKDF come from the germline V gene (reference sequence). CDR3 in amino acids: CATSRRAGSGANVLTF. For the CDR3, the DNA is TGTGCCACCAGCAGGCGGGCGGGCTCTGGGGCCAACGTCCTGACTTTC.

This rearrangement joins TRBV5-1 to TRBJ2-5; D uncertain. Germline V gene lookup returns CDR1 SGHRS and CDR2 YFSETQ. The CDR3 contains 14 residues. The germline V and J ends were trimmed by 2 bases and 5 bases, with 13 bases remaining between them. The CDR3 DNA is TGCGCCAGCAGCTTAGTCCTGAGTTGGGAGACCCAGTACTTC. Translation: CASSLVLSWETQYF.

This rearrangement joins TRBV20-1 to TRBJ1-5, with 8 bases aligning to TRBD1. This CDR3 comprises 16 residues. Germline loops: CDR1 DFQATT, CDR2 SNEGSKA (reference sequence). Germline trimming cut 3 bases from V and 6 bases from J; bases unmatched to any gene: 13. The CDR3 reads CSASVLSGTGGQPQHF. In DNA, the CDR3 is TGCAGTGCTAGCGTTTTATCCGGAACAGGGGGTCAGCCCCAGCATTTT.

The chain employs TRBV11-2 and TRBJ1-2; D unresolved. Trimming removed 5 bases from V and 2 bases from J, with 9 bases in between. This CDR3 is built from 13 residues. Germline CDR1 SGHAT, CDR2 FQNNGV. The CDR3 here is CASSPTQNYGYTF. As DNA, the CDR3 is TGTGCCAGCAGCCCCACACAAAACTATGGCTACACCTTC.

This clonotype turned up a few times. V usage is TRBV5-1 and J usage is TRBJ1-1; TRBD1 might be the D (5 bases). The V gene lost 0 bases and the J gene lost 2 bases, with 11 bases spanning the gap. Germline-derived CDR1 and CDR2 are SGHRS and YFSETQ. CDR3 length: 15 amino acids. The CDR3 coding sequence is TGCGCCAGCAGCTTGGATCCAGGGATTAACACTGAAGCTTTCTTT. This gives the protein CASSLDPGINTEAFF.

This clonotype was detected only a few times. The chain joins TRBV20-1 to TRBJ2-1; TRBD2 agrees at 15 bases. V lost 1 base, J lost 7 bases, and 5 bases stayed unmatched. The CDR3 extends over 16 amino acids. CDR1 DFQATT and CDR2 SNEGSKA come from the germline V gene (reference sequence). CDR3: CSARVPGTSGRNEQFF. DNA of the CDR3: TGCAGTGCTAGAGTTCCCGGGACTAGCGGGAGGAATGAGCAGTTCTTC.

The rearrangement joins TRBV20-1 to TRBJ2-2; a weak D match, TRBD2 (6 bases). V was pared by 5 bases and J by 8 bases, with 18 bases between. This CDR3 comprises 14 residues. The V gene's germline CDR1 is DFQATT and CDR2 SNEGSKA (reference sequence). The CDR3, as DNA: TGCAGTGCTCGAACGGGACGGGGAGGTGGGGAGCTGTTTTTT. Residues: CSARTGRGGGELFF.